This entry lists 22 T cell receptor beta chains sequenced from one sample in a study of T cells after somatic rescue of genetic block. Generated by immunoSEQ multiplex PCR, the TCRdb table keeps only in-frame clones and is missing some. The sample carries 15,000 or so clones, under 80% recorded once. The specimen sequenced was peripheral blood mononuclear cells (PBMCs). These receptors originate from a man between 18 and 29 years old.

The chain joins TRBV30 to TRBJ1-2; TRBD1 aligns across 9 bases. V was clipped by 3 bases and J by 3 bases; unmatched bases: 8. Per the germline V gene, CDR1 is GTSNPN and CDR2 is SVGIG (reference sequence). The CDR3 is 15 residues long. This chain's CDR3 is CAWRSRQGEDYGYTF. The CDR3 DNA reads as TGTGCCTGGAGATCCCGACAGGGGGAAGACTATGGCTACACCTTC.

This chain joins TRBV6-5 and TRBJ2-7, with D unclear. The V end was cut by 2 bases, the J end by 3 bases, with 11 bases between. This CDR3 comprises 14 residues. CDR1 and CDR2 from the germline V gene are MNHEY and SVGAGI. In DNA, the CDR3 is TGTGCCAGCAGTTACGGTCTCCCCGACTACGAGCAGTACTTC. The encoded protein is CASSYGLPDYEQYF.

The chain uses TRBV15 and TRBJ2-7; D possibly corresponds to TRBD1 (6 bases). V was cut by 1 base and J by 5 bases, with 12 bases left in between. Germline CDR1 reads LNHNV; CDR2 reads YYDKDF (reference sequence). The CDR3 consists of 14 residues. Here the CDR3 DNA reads TGTGCCACCAGCAGAGTAGCAGGGGTCCACGAGCAGTACTTC. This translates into CATSRVAGVHEQYF. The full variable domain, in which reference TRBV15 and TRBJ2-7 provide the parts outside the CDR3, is DAMVIQNPRYQVTQFGKPVTLSCSQTLNHNVMYWYQQKSSQAPKLLFHYYDKDFNNEADTPDNFQSRRPNTSFCFLDIRSPGLGDTAMYLCATSRVAGVHEQYFGPGTRLTVT.

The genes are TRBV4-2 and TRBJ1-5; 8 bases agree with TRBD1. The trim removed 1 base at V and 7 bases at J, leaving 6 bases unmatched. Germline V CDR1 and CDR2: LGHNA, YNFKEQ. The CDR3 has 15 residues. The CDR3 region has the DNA TGTGCCAGCAGCCAAGGAACAGGGGGAGGGCAGCCCCAGCATTTT. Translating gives CASSQGTGGGQPQHF.

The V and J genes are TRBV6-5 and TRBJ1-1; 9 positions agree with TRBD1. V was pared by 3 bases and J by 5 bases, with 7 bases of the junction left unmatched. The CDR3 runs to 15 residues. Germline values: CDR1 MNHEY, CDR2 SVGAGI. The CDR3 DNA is TGTGCCAGCAGTTATTCCAGGGACAGGGTAACTGAAGCTTTCTTT. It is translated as CASSYSRDRVTEAFF.

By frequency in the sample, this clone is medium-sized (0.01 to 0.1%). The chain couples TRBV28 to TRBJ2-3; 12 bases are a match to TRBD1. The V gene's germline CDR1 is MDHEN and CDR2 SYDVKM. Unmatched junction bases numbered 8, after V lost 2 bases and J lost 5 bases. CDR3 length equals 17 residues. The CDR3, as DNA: TGTGCCAGCAGTTTAGCCCCGGGACAGGGGGCAAGAGATACGCAGTATTTT. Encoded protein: CASSLAPGQGARDTQYF.

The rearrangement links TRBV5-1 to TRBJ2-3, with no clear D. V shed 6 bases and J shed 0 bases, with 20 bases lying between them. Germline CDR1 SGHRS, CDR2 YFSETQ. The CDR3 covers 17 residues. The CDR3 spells CASTPSKTNPSTDTQYF. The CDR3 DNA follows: TGCGCCAGCACCCCAAGCAAAACCAACCCTAGCACAGATACGCAGTATTTT.

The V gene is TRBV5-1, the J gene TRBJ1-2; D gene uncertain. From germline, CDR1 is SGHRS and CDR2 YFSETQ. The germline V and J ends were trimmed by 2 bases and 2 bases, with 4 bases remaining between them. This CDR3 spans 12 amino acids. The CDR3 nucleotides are TGCGCCAGCAGCTTAAACAACTATGGCTACACCTTC. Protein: CASSLNNYGYTF.

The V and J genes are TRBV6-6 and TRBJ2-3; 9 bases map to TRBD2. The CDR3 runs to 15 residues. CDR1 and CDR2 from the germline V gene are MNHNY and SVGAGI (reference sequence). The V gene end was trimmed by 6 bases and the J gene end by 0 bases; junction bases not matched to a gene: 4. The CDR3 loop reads CASRASGASTDTQYF. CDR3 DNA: TGTGCCAGCAGAGCTAGCGGGGCTAGCACAGATACGCAGTATTTT.

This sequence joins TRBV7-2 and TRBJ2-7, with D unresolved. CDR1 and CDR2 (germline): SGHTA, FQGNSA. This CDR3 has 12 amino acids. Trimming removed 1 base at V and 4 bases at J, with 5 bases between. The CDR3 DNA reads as TGTGCCAGCAGCTTAGGTCGGTACGAGCAGTACTTC. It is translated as CASSLGRYEQYF.

In nucleotides, the CDR3 is TGTGCCAGCAGCTTACTAGCGGGGGGAGCCACAGATACGCAGTATTTT. As protein: CASSLLAGGATDTQYF. This chain connects TRBV7-6 to TRBJ2-3, with 11 bases aligning to TRBD2. J was trimmed by 2 bases and V by 2 bases; bases with no gene match: 3. This CDR3 is 16 amino acids long. Germline V gene data show CDR1 as SGHVS and CDR2 as FNYEAQ.

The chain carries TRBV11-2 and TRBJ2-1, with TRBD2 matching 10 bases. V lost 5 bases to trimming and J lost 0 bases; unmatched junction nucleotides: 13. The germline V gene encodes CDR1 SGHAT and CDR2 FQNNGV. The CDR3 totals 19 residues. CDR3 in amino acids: CASSPRLAGVKSSYNEQFF. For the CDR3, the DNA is TGTGCCAGCAGCCCTAGGCTAGCGGGAGTAAAAAGCTCCTACAATGAGCAGTTCTTC.

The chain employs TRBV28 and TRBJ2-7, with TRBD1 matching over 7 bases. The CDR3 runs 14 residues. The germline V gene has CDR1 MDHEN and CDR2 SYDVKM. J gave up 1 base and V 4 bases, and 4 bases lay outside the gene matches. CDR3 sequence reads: CASSYTGQSYEQYF. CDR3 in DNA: TGTGCCAGCAGTTACACGGGACAGTCCTACGAGCAGTACTTC. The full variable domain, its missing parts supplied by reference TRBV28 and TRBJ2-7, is DVKVTQSSRYLVKRTGEKVFLECVQDMDHENMFWYRQDPGLGLRLIYFSYDVKMKEKGDIPEGYSVSREKKERFSLILESASTNQTSMYLCASSYTGQSYEQYFGPGTRLTVT.

The CDR3 protein is CASSQVDLIATPLHF. CDR3 sequence (DNA): TGTGCCAGCAGCCAAGTCGACCTGATAGCGACACCCCTCCACTTT. The genes are TRBV4-2 and TRBJ1-6; D remains unclear. There are 15 residues in the CDR3. Germline V lookup: CDR1 LGHNA, CDR2 YNFKEQ. Trimming took off 1 base at V and 11 bases at J, with 15 bases between the two ends.

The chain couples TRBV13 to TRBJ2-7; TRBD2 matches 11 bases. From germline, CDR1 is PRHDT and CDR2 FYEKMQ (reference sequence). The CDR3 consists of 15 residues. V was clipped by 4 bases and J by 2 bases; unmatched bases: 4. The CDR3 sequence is CASSYGTSGPYEQYF. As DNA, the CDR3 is TGTGCCAGCAGCTACGGGACTAGCGGTCCCTACGAGCAGTACTTC.

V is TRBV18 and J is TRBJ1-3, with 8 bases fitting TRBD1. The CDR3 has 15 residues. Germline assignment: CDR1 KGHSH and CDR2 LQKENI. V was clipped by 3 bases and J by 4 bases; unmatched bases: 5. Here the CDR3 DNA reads TGTGCCAGCTCACCTCCAAGGACAGGGGGAAACACCATATATTTT. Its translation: CASSPPRTGGNTIYF.

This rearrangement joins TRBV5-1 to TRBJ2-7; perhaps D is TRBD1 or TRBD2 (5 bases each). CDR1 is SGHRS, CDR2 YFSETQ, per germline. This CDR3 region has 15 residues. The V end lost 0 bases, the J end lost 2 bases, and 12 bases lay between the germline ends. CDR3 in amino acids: CASSLESQGPYEQYF. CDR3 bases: TGCGCCAGCAGCTTGGAATCCCAGGGACCCTACGAGCAGTACTTC.

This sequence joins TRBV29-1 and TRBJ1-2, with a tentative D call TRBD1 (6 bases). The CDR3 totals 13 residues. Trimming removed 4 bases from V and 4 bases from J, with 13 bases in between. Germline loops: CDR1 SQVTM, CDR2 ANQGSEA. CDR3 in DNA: TGCAGCGTTGCCACGGACAGAATCTATGGCTACACCTTC. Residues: CSVATDRIYGYTF.

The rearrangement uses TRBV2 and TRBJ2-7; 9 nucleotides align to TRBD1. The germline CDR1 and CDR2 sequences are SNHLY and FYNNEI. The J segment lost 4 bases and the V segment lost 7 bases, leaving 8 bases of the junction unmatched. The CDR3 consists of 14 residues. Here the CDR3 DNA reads TGTGCCAGCACCCGCGACGGGACAGGGTACGAGCAGTACTTC. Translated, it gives CASTRDGTGYEQYF.

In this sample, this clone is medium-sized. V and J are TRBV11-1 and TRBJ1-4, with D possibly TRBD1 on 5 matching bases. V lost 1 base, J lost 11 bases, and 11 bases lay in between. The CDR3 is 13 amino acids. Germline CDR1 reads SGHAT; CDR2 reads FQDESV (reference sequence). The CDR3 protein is CASSLDQGDKLFF. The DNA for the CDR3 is TGTGCCAGCAGCTTAGACCAGGGTGACAAACTGTTTTTT.

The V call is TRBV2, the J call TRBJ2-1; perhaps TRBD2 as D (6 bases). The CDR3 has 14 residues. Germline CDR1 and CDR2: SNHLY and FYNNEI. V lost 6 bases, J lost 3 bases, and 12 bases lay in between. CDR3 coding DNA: TGTGCCAGCAGAACTCGGGGACTCTACAATGAGCAGTTCTTC. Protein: CASRTRGLYNEQFF.

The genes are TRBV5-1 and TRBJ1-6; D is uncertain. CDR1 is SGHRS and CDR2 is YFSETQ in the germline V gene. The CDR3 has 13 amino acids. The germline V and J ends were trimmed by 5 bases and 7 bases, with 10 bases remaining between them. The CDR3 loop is CASRMDGNSPLHF. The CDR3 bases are TGCGCCAGCAGAATGGACGGAAATTCACCCCTCCACTTT. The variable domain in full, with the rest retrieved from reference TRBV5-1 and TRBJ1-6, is KAGVTQTPRYLIKTRGQQVTLSCSPISGHRSVSWYQQTPGQGLQFLFEYFSETQRNKGNFPGRFSGRQFSNSRSEMNVSTLELGDSALYLCASRMDGNSPLHFGNGTRLTVT.